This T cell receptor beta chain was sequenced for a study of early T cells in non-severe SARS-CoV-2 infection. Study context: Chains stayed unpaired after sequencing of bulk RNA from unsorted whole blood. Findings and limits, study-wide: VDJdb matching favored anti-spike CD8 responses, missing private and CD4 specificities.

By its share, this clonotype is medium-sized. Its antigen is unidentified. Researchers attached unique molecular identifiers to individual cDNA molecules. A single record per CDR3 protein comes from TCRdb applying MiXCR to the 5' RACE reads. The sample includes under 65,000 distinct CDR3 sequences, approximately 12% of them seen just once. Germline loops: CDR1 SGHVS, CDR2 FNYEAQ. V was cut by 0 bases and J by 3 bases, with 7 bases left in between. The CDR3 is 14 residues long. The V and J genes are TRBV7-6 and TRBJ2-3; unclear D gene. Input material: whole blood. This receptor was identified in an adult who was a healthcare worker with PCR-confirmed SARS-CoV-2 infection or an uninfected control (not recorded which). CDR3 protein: CASSLALTTDTQYF. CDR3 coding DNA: TGTGCCAGCAGCTTAGCGCTAACAACAGATACGCAGTATTTT. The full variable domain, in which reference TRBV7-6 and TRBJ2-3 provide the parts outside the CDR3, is GAGVSQSPRYKVTKRGQDVALRCDPISGHVSLYWYRQALGQGPEFLTYFNYEAQQDKSGLPNDRFSAERPEGSISTLTIQRTEQRDSAMYRCASSLALTTDTQYFGPGTRLTVL.